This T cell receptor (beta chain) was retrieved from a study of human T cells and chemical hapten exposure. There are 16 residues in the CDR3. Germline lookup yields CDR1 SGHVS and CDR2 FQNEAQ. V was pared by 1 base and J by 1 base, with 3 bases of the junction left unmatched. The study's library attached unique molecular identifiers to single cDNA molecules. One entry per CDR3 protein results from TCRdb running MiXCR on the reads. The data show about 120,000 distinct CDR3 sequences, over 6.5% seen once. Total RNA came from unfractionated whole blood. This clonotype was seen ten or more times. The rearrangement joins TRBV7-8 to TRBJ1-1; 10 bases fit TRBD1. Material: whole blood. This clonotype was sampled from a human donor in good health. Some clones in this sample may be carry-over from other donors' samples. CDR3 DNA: TGTGCCAGCAGCTTAGGGGGGACAGGGGAGAACACTGAAGCTTTCTTT. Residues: CASSLGGTGENTEAFF.